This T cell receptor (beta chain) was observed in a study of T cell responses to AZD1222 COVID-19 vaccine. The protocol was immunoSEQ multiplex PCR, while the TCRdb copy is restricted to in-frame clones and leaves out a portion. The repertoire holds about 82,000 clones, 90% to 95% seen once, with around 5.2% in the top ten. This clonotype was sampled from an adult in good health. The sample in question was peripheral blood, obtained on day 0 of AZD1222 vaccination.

CDR3 region: CASSHPRRTSYNEQFF. The CDR3 DNA is TGTGCCAGCAGCCATCCGAGACGGACGTCCTACAATGAGCAGTTCTTC. The rearrangement uses TRBV3-1 (or the pseudogene TRBV3-2) and TRBJ2-1; D call uncertain. Germline V gene sequence: CDR1 LGHDT, CDR2 YNNKEL (reference sequence). The CDR3 contains 16 residues. The V end was cut by 3 bases, the J end by 1 base, with 13 bases between.